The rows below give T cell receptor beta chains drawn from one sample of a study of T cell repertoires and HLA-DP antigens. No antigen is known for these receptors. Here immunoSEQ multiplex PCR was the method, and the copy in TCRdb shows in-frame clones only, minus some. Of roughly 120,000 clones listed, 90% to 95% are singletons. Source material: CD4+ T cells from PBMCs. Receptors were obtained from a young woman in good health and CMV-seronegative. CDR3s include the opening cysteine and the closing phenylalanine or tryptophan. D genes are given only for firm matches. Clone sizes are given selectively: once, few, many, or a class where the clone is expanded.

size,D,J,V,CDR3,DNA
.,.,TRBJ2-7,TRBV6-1,CASGSYEQYF,TGTGCCAGCGGATCCTACGAGCAGTACTTC
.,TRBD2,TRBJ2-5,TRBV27,CASSRRLAGTPQETQYF,TGTGCCAGCAGCCGCCGACTAGCGGGAACCCCACAAGAGACCCAGTACTTC
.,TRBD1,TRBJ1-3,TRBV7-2,CASSFGTASGNTIYF,TGTGCCAGCAGCTTCGGGACAGCCTCTGGAAACACCATATATTTT
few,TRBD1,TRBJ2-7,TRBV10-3,CAISDLGTGVYEQYF,TGTGCCATCAGTGACCTCGGGACAGGGGTGTACGAGCAGTACTTC
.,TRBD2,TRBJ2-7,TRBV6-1,CASRNSGSGDEQYF,TGTGCCAGCAGAAATAGCGGGAGTGGGGACGAGCAGTACTTC
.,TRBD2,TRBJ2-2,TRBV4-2,CASSQAGTSDTGELFF,TGTGCCAGCAGCCAAGCCGGGACTAGCGACACCGGGGAGCTGTTTTTT
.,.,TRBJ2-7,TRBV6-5,CASSYSLGGSYEQYF,TGTGCCAGCAGTTACTCCTTAGGGGGGTCCTACGAGCAGTACTTC
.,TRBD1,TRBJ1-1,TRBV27,CASRLRGPGTEAFF,TGTGCCAGCAGACTCAGGGGGCCGGGTACTGAAGCTTTCTTT
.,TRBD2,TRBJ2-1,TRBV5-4,CASSMGLAGVSNEQFF,TGTGCCAGCAGCATGGGACTAGCGGGAGTCTCCAATGAGCAGTTCTTC
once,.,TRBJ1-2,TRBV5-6,CASSTSLQGSFGYTF,TGTGCCAGCAGCACAAGCCTCCAGGGGTCCTTTGGCTACACCTTC
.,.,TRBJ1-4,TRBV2,CASSEQDRNNEKLFF,TGTGCCAGCAGTGAACAAGACAGAAACAATGAAAAACTGTTTTTT
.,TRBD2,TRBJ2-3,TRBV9,CASSVSGRATDTQYF,TGTGCCAGCAGCGTTAGCGGGAGGGCCACAGATACGCAGTATTTT
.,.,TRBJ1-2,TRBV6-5,CASSYSSRVGEGYTF,TGTGCCAGCAGTTACTCGTCAAGGGTAGGAGAGGGCTACACCTTC
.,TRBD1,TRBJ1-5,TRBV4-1,CASSRTGGNQPQHF,TGCGCCAGCAGCCGAACAGGGGGCAATCAGCCCCAGCATTTT
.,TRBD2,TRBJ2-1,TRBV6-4,CASRPSGARGNEQFF,TGTGCCAGCAGGCCCAGCGGGGCCCGGGGGAATGAGCAGTTCTTC
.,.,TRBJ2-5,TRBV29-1,CSVKGAGETQYF,TGCAGCGTTAAGGGGGCGGGGGAGACCCAGTACTTC
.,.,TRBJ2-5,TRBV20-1,CSAREETQYF,TGCAGTGCTAGAGAGGAGACCCAGTACTTC
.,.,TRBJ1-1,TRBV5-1,CASSLPPMRVGTEAFF,TGCGCCAGCAGCTTGCCCCCGATGCGGGTTGGCACTGAAGCTTTCTTT
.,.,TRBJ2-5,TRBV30,CAWSVHGETQYF,TGTGCCTGGAGTGTACATGGAGAGACCCAGTACTTC
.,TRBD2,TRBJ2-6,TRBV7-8,CASSLISSGIGSGANVLTF,TGTGCCAGCAGCCTCATTTCTAGCGGCATCGGCTCTGGGGCCAACGTCCTGACTTTC
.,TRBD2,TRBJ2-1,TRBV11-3,CASSLEGGREEDEQFF,TGTGCCAGCAGCTTAGAGGGCGGGAGGGAAGAGGATGAGCAGTTCTTC
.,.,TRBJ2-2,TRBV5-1,CASSLGPTNTGELFF,TGCGCCAGCAGCTTGGGACCCACGAACACCGGGGAGCTGTTTTTT
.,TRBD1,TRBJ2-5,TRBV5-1,CASSQYRGGQETQYF,TGCGCCAGCAGCCAATACAGGGGCGGACAAGAGACCCAGTACTTC
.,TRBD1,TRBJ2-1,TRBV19,CASTPDRGDEQFF,TGTGCCAGTACCCCGGACAGGGGTGATGAGCAGTTCTTC
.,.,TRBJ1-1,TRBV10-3,CAISPTGGGTEAFF,TGTGCCATCAGCCCGACAGGCGGGGGAACTGAAGCTTTCTTT
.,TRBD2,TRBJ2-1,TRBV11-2,CASSPSPYGGAFYNEQFF,TGTGCCAGCAGTCCGTCCCCCTACGGGGGGGCCTTCTACAATGAGCAGTTCTTC
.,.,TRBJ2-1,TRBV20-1,CSAVLNEQFF,TGCAGTGCAGTACTTAATGAGCAGTTCTTC
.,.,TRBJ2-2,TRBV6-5,CASSPKAGPSGELFF,TGTGCCAGCAGCCCCAAAGCGGGCCCCTCCGGGGAGCTGTTTTTT
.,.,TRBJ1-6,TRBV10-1,CASSGRIRSSYNSPLHF,TGCGCCAGCAGCGGCAGGATAAGAAGCTCCTATAATTCACCCCTCCACTTT
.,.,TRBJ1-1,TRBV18,CASSLLGPNTEAFF,TGTGCCAGCTCACTCCTGGGACCGAACACTGAAGCTTTCTTT
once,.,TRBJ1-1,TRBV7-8,CASNTEPGLGTEAFF,TGTGCCAGCAATACAGAACCGGGTCTGGGCACTGAAGCTTTCTTT
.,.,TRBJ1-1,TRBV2,CASSARQVNMNTEAFF,TGTGCCAGCAGTGCCCGACAGGTTAACATGAACACTGAAGCTTTCTTT
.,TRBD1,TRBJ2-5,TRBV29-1,CSVEDRGPGAQYF,TGCAGCGTGGAAGACAGGGGGCCAGGGGCCCAGTACTTC
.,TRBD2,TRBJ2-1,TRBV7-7,CASSLRAGGYNEQFF,TGTGCTAGCAGCCTCCGCGCGGGGGGATACAATGAGCAGTTCTTC
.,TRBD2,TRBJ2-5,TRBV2,CASSVSLAALTQYF,TGTGCCAGCAGTGTATCGCTAGCGGCATTGACCCAGTACTTC
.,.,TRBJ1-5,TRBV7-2,CASSLVGASNQPQHF,TGTGCCAGCAGCTTAGTTGGGGCTAGCAATCAGCCCCAGCATTTT
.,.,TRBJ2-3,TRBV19,CASSTGTSTDTQYF,TGTGCCAGTAGTACCGGGACAAGCACAGATACGCAGTATTTT
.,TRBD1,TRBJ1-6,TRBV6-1,CASSASGQGYNSPLHF,TGTGCCAGCAGTGCCTCGGGACAGGGGTATAATTCACCCCTCCACTTT
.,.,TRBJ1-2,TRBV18,CASSPQTGNYGYTF,TGTGCCAGCTCACCTCAGACAGGCAACTATGGCTACACCTTC
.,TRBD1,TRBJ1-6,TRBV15,CATSRGQGRNSPLHF,TGTGCCACCAGCAGGGGACAGGGGAGGAATTCACCCCTCCACTTT
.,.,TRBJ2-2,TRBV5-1,CASSSDGLAGGELFF,TGCGCCAGCAGCTCGGACGGCTTGGCGGGCGGGGAGCTGTTTTTT
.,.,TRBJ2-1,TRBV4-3,CASSQAHVRTNEQFF,TGCGCCAGCAGCCAAGCCCACGTACGGACCAATGAGCAGTTCTTC
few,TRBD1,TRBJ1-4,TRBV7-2,CASSPWTGGYEKLFF,TGTGCCAGCAGCCCCTGGACAGGGGGATATGAAAAACTGTTTTTT
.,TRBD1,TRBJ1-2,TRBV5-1,CASSDTGTGGYGYTF,TGCGCCAGCAGCGATACTGGGACAGGGGGCTATGGCTACACCTTC
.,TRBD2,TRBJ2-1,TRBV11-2,CASSEVAGGEQFF,TGTGCCAGCAGCGAAGTAGCGGGAGGGGAGCAGTTCTTC
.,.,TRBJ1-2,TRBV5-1,CASRPGTQGSHGYTF,TGCGCCAGCAGACCTGGGACTCAGGGGTCGCATGGCTACACCTTC
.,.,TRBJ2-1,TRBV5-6,CASSFYRNNEQFF,TGTGCCAGCAGCTTTTACCGTAACAATGAGCAGTTCTTC
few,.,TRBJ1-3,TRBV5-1,CASSQSPLSGNTIYF,TGCGCCAGCAGCCAGTCCCCCCTCTCTGGAAACACCATATATTTT
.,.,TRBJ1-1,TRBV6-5,CASSYRGRTEAFF,TGTGCCAGCAGTTACAGGGGGAGGACTGAAGCTTTCTTT